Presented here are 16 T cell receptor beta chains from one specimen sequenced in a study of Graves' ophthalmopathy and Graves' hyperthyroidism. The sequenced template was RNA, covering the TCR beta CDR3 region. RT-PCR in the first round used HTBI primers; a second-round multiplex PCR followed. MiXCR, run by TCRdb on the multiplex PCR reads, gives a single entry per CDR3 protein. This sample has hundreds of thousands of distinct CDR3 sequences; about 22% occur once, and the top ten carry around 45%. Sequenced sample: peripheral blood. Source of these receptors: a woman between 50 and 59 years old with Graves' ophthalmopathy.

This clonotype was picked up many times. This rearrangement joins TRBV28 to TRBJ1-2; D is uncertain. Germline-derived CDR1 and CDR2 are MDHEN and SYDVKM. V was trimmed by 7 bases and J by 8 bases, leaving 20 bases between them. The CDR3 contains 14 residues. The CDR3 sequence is CASNYLLGSEGYTF. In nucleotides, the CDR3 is TGTGCCAGCAACTACCTGTTAGGGTCGGAGGGCTACACCTTC.

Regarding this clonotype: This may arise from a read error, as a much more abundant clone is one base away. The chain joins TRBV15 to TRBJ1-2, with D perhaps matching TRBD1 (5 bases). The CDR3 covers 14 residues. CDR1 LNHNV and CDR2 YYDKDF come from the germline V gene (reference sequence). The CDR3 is CATGRDLGGDGYTF. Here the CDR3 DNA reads TGTGCCACCGGCAGAGATCTGGGGGGGGATGGCTACACCTTC.

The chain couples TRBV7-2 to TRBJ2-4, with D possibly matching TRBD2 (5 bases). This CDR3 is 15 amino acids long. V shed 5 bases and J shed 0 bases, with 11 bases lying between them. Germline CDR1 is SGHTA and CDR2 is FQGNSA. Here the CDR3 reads CASSRLSGAKNIQYF. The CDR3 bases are TGTGCCAGCAGCCGACTATCGGGAGCCAAAAACATTCAGTACTTC.

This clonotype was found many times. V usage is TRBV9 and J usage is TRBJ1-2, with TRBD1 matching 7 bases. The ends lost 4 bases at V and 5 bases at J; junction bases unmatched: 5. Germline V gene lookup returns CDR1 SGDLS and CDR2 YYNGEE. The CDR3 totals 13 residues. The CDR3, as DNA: TGTGCCAGCAGCCCAGGGGGAGGGTATGGCTACACCTTC. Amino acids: CASSPGGGYGYTF.

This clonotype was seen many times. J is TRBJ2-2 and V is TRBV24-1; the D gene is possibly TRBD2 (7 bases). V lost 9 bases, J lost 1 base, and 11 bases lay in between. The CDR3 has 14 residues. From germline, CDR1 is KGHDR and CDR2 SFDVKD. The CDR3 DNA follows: TGTGCCACCCGGGGGGCGAGGAACACCGGGGAGCTGTTTTTT. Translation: CATRGARNTGELFF.

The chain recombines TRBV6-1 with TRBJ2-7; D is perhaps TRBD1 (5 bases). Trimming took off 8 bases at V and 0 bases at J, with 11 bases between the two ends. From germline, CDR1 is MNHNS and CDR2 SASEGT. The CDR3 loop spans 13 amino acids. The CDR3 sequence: CASQWQGSYEQYF. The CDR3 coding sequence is TGTGCCAGCCAATGGCAGGGCTCCTACGAGCAGTACTTC.

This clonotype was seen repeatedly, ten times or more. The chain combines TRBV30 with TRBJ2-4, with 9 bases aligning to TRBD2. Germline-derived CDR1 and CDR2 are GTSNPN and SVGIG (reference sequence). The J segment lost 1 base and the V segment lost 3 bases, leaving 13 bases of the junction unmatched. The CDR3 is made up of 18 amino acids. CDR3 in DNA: TGTGCCTGGAGACAGATGACTAGCGGAGTCGGGGCCAAAAACATTCAGTACTTC. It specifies CAWRQMTSGVGAKNIQYF.

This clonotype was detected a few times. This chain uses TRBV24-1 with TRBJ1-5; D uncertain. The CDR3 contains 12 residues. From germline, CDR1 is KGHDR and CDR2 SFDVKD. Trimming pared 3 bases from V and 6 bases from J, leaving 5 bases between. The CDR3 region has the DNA TGTGCCACCAGTGATGGCGTTCAGCCCCAGCATTTT. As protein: CATSDGVQPQHF.

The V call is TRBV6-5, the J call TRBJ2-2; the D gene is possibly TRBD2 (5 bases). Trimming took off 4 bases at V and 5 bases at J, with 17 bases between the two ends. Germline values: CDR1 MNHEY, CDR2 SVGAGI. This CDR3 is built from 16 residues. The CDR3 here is CASSFGLARGTGELFF. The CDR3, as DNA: TGTGCCAGCAGTTTCGGGCTAGCAAGAGGAACCGGGGAGCTGTTTTTT.

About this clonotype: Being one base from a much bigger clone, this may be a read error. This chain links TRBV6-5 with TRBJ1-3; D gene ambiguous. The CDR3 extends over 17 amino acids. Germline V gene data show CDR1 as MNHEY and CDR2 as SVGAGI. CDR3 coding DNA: TGTGCCAGCAGTTACTCCCTCGGATCCGCAGCTGGAAACACCACATATTTT. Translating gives CASSYSLGSAAGNTTYF.

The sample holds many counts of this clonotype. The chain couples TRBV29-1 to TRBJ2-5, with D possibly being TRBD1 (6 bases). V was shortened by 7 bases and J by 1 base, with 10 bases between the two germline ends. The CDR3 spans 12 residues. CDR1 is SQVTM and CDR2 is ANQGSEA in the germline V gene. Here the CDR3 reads CSAPQGQETQYF. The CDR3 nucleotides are TGCAGCGCACCACAGGGCCAAGAGACCCAGTACTTC. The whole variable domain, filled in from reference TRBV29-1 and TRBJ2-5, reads SAVISQKPSRDICQRGTSLTIQCQVDSQVTMMFWYRQQPGQSLTLIATANQGSEATYESGFVIDKFPISRPNLTFSTLTVSNMSPEDSSIYLCSAPQGQETQYFGPGTRLLVL.

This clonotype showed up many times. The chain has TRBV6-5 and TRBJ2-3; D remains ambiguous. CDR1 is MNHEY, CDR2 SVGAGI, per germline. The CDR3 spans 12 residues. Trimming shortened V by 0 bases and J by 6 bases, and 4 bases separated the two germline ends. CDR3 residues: CASSYSRDTQYF. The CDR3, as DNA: TGTGCCAGCAGTTACTCCCGGGATACGCAGTATTTT.

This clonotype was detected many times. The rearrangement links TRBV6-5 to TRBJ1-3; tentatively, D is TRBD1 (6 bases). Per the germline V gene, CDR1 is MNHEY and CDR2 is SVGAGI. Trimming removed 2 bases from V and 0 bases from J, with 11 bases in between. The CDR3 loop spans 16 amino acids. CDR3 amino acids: CASSYGQTFSGNTIYF. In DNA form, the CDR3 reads TGTGCCAGCAGTTACGGACAGACATTCTCTGGAAACACCATATATTTT.

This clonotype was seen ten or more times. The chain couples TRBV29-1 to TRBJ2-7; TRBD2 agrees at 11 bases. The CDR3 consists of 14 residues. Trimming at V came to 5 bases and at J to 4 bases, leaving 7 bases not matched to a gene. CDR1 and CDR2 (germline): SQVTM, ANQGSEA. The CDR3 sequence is CSVLRTSGRYEQYF. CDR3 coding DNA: TGCAGCGTTCTACGGACTAGCGGGCGATACGAGCAGTACTTC.

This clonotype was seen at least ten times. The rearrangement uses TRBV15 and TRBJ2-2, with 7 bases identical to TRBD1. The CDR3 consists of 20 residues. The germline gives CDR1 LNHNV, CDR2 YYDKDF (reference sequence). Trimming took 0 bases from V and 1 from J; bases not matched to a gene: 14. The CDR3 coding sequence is TGTGCCACCAGCAGAGATATACCAAAATTGTGGGACAGGAACACCGGGGAGCTGTTTTTT. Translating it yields CATSRDIPKLWDRNTGELFF.

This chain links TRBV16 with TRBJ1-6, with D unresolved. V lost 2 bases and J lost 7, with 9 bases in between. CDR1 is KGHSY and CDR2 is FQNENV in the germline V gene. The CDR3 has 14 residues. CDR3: CASSQETANSPLHF. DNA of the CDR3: TGTGCCAGCAGCCAAGAGACGGCGAATTCACCCCTCCACTTT.